This T cell receptor (beta chain) was observed in a study of TIL therapy for anti-PD-1-resistant metastatic lung cancer. Study-wide results and limits: Patients were highly selected, enriched for treatment-naive, never-smoker and oncogene-addicted cases. Compared with baseline intratumoral T cells, expanded TIL cultures were more clonal and less diverse (around 5.9% vs 31%).

The immunoSEQ assay was v3. Using immunoSEQ multiplex PCR, the repertoire was profiled, and TCRdb retains in-frame clones only, with some absent. This table has about 26,000 clones, under 80% appearing once. V lost 1 base to trimming and J lost 3 bases, with 7 bases between them. Germline V CDR1 and CDR2: LNHNV, YYDKDF (reference sequence). This CDR3 spans 14 amino acids. Time point denoted: pre-treatment sample, taken before nivolumab and TIL therapy. Most excised metastases sampled were pleural nodules or supraclavicular lymph nodes. Patients were adults with stage 4 NSCLC. Comments on this clone: Antigen unknown.

This sequence was found in a woman aged 30-79 years with non-small cell lung cancer. Sample: tumor tissue, taken at baseline. The V gene is TRBV15, the J gene TRBJ1-3; D gene ambiguous. The CDR3 DNA follows: TGTGCCACCAGCAGAGGTGGTAGTGGAAACACCATATATTTT. This sequence encodes CATSRGGSGNTIYF.